This T cell receptor beta chain was sequenced during a study of cytomegalovirus exposure and HLA in healthy donors. Study overall: In a previous analysis, 100 million to 140 million unique TCR beta sequences were found from roughly 200 million T cells.

PCR used 60 Vbeta primers and 13 Jbeta primers. Assay: immunoSEQ multiplex PCR; the TCRdb copy retains only in-frame clones and omits some. The sample has roughly 100,000 clones, 82% seen once; the top ten hold under 2%. The sequence came from a man aged 50 or older in good health and CMV-seronegative. Material: PBMCs.

CDR3 sequence: CASSLELGNTIYF. CDR3 nucleotides: TGTGCCAGCAGCTTAGAACTCGGGAACACCATATATTTT. The chain links TRBV7-2 to TRBJ1-3, with no clear D. V was clipped by 1 base and J by 7 bases, with 8 bases between them. The CDR3 covers 13 residues. Germline V gives CDR1 SGHTA, CDR2 FQGNSA.